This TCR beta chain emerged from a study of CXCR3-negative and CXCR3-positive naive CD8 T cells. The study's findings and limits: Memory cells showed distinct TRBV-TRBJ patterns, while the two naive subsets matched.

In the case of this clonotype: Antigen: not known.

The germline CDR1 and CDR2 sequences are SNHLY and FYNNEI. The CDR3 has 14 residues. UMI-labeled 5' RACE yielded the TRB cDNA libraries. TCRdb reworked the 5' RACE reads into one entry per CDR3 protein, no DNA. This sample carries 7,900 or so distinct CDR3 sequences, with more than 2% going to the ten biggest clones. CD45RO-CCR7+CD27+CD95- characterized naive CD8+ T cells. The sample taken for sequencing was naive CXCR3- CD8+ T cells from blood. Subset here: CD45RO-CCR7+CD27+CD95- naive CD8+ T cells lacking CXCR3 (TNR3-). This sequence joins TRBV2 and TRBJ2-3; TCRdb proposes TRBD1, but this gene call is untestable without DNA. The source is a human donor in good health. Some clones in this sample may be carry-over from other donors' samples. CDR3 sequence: CASSLVGGTDTQYF.